This TCR beta chain was documented in a study of T-cell memory formation after mild COVID-19. Study at large: Clusters were largely donor specific. Study-level findings and limits: Confirmation was lacking for SARS-CoV-2 specificity of second-wave clones that peaked on day 37. There was a balanced CD4/CD8 profile in clones contracting day 15 to 85, and later expanders leaned CD4+.

On this clonotype itself: Its matching antigen is unknown.

After 5'RACE with constant-segment primers, TCR alpha and TCR beta cDNA libraries carrying sample barcodes and UMIs were obtained. A single record per CDR3 protein comes from TCRdb applying MiXCR to the 5' RACE reads. This table has hundreds of thousands of distinct CDR3 sequences, about 19% appearing once. The CDR3 is 14 residues long. The germline V and J ends were trimmed by 2 bases and 9 bases, with 11 bases remaining between them. Per the germline V gene, CDR1 is SGHAT and CDR2 is FQNNGV. This TCR was sampled from an adult woman who had mild COVID-19 (a few samples of this study predate the infection). Cell type and time point are not known. V is TRBV11-2 and J is TRBJ1-6; unclear D gene. The sequencing sample was made of PBMCs or a T cell subset sorted from them (not recorded which). CDR3 in DNA: TGTGCCAGCAGCTTAACCGTCCTGGGTTCACCCCTCCACTTT. This translates into CASSLTVLGSPLHF. Drawing the rest from reference TRBV11-2 and TRBJ1-6, the complete variable domain is EAGVAQSPRYKIIEKRQSVAFWCNPISGHATLYWYQQILGQGPKLLIQFQNNGVVDDSQLPKDRFSAERLKGVDSTLKIQPAKLEDSAVYLCASSLTVLGSPLHFGNGTRLTVT.